The clone carrying this T cell receptor (beta chain) was observed a few times. The sample belongs to a study of blood T cell repertoires in COVID-19. Study background: The United States, Italy and Spain supplied acute and convalescent COVID-19 samples.

Two consecutive negative NP/OP PCR tests, clearance, or resolved symptoms defined Cohort 3 recovery. Sequencing used immunoSEQ multiplex PCR; TCRdb keeps in-frame clones, though not all of them. The data hold 150,000 to 200,000 clones, with approximately 80% observed a single time. Per the germline V gene, CDR1 is LGHNT and CDR2 is FRNRAP. This CDR3 has 18 residues. Trimming removed 7 bases from V and 0 bases from J, with 21 bases in between. The material sequenced was PBMCs or T cells enriched from blood (not recorded which). The sequence was collected from a man aged 45-65 years who had recovered from COVID-19. This sequence joins TRBV12-5 and TRBJ1-4; a possible D gene is TRBD1 (6 bases). The CDR3 sequence: CASVPGLTGTTTNEKLFF. DNA for the CDR3: TGTGCTAGTGTACCCGGCTTAACAGGGACTACAACTAATGAAAAACTGTTTTTT.